This entry describes one TCR beta chain. Its antigen is as yet unknown. With 6 bases clipped from V and 2 bases from J, the junction kept 3 bases outside the gene matches. The CDR3 loop spans 13 amino acids. Germline assignment: CDR1 MGHDK and CDR2 SYGVNS. The data are from a study of cytomegalovirus exposure and HLA in healthy donors. The wider study: Earlier findings included approximately 120 million unique TCR beta sequences obtained from approximately 170 million T cells. Findings and caveats of the study: Accurate prediction of most subjects' HLA-A and HLA-B alleles from TCR beta sequences was reported.

The PCR ran on 60 Vbeta and 13 Jbeta primers. TCRdb's copy holds only in-frame clones and misses some; the assay was immunoSEQ multiplex PCR. This table has 250,000 or so clones, over 90% appearing once. What was sequenced was PBMCs. The rearrangement joins TRBV25-1 to TRBJ2-5; the match to TRBD2 covers 7 bases. This sequence was found in a girl aged 2 to 9 in good health and CMV-seronegative. CDR3 amino acids: CASRAGGQETQYF. Here the CDR3 DNA reads TGTGCCAGCAGGGCCGGGGGGCAAGAGACCCAGTACTTC.